The 27 T cell receptor beta chains below all came from one sample that was sequenced in a study of cytomegalovirus exposure and HLA in healthy donors. This PCR relied on a set of 60 Vbeta primers and 13 Jbeta primers. Clones were read by immunoSEQ multiplex PCR, and TCRdb kept only the in-frame ones, dropping some. The sample contains approximately 150,000 clones, just under 75% of which appear only once. Sequenced sample: PBMCs. These TCRs come from a woman between 18 and 29 years old in good health and CMV-seronegative.

The chain has TRBV5-1 and TRBJ1-1; D may be TRBD1 (6 bases). Trimming pared 3 bases from V and 4 bases from J, leaving 13 bases between. This CDR3 is 14 amino acids long. The germline gives CDR1 SGHRS, CDR2 YFSETQ. The CDR3: CASSSIIGGTEAFF. The CDR3 DNA reads TGCGCCAGCAGCTCTATCATAGGGGGCACTGAAGCTTTCTTT.

This sequence joins TRBV18 and TRBJ1-3; D remains unclear. The germline gives CDR1 KGHSH, CDR2 LQKENI. Trimming took off 3 bases at V and 2 bases at J, with 5 bases between the two ends. The CDR3 spans 13 residues. Written as DNA, the CDR3 is TGTGCCAGCTCACCTGCAGCTGGAAACACCATATATTTT. Translated: CASSPAAGNTIYF.

The chain joins TRBV14 to TRBJ2-5; 9 nucleotides match TRBD1. The J call is doubtful: the DNA matches TRBJ2-7 better. CDR1 and CDR2 from the germline V gene are SGHDN and FVKESK. The CDR3 extends over 14 amino acids. DNA for the CDR3: TGTGCCAGCAGCCGATTGACAGGGGGCTACGAGCAGTACTTC. It is translated as CASSRLTGGYEQYF.

The chain is built from TRBV9 and TRBJ2-5; D is possibly TRBD2 (5 bases). The CDR3 has 13 amino acids. CDR1 and CDR2 from the germline V gene are SGDLS and YYNGEE. The V and J ends lost 0 bases and 5 bases respectively, with 8 bases between them. The CDR3 reads CASSVDSGETQYF. The CDR3 DNA reads as TGTGCCAGCAGCGTAGACAGCGGTGAGACCCAGTACTTC.

The chain uses TRBV28 and TRBJ1-4, with a weak D call TRBD1 (6 bases). V lost 3 bases to trimming and J lost 5 bases, with 13 bases between them. The germline V gene has CDR1 MDHEN and CDR2 SYDVKM. The CDR3 consists of 15 residues. The CDR3 bases are TGTGCCAGCAGTTTGGATAGAGGGGGAAATGAAAAACTGTTTTTT. Amino acid sequence: CASSLDRGGNEKLFF. Based on the CDR3 plus reference TRBV28 and TRBJ1-4, the full variable domain is DVKVTQSSRYLVKRTGEKVFLECVQDMDHENMFWYRQDPGLGLRLIYFSYDVKMKEKGDIPEGYSVSREKKERFSLILESASTNQTSMYLCASSLDRGGNEKLFFGSGTQLSVL.

V gene TRBV28 combines with J gene TRBJ1-3; no clear D. The V end lost 3 bases, the J end lost 0 bases, and 9 bases lay between the germline ends. The CDR3 sequence is 15 residues long. CDR1 and CDR2 (germline): MDHEN, SYDVKM. Written as DNA, the CDR3 is TGTGCCAGCAGTTTTCAGGTGAACTCTGGAAACACCATATATTTT. Protein product: CASSFQVNSGNTIYF.

The chain uses TRBV2 and TRBJ1-1; D possibly corresponds to TRBD1 (5 bases). The germline gives CDR1 SNHLY, CDR2 FYNNEI. Trimming left V 7 bases short and J 0 bases short, with 9 bases between. CDR3 size: 13 residues. In nucleotides, the CDR3 is TGTGCCAGCATGTCAGGGATGAACACTGAAGCTTTCTTT. Encoded protein: CASMSGMNTEAFF.

CDR3 sequence: CASSSGRNNSPLHF. Written as DNA, the CDR3 is TGCGCCAGCAGCTCAGGCAGGAATAATTCACCCCTCCACTTT. The chain employs TRBV5-1 and TRBJ1-6, with D hard to call. Germline assignment: CDR1 SGHRS and CDR2 YFSETQ. V dropped 3 bases and J dropped 5 bases, with 9 bases sitting between them. The CDR3 length is 14 residues. Together with reference TRBV5-1 and TRBJ1-6, the CDR3 gives the full variable domain: KAGVTQTPRYLIKTRGQQVTLSCSPISGHRSVSWYQQTPGQGLQFLFEYFSETQRNKGNFPGRFSGRQFSNSRSEMNVSTLELGDSALYLCASSSGRNNSPLHFGNGTRLTVT.

This clone was seen a few times. The chain couples TRBV19 to TRBJ1-4; D is ambiguous. Germline V lookup: CDR1 LNHDA, CDR2 SQIVND (reference sequence). CDR3 length: 15 amino acids. Trimming cost V 2 bases and J 0 bases, with 7 bases left between them. The CDR3 DNA follows: TGTGCCAGTAGTATAAGGAGTCCAACTAATGAAAAACTGTTTTTT. Protein: CASSIRSPTNEKLFF. Complete variable domain (other parts from reference TRBV19 and TRBJ1-4): DGGITQSPKYLFRKEGQNVTLSCEQNLNHDAMYWYRQDPGQGLRLIYYSQIVNDFQKGDIAEGYSVSREKKESFPLTVTSAQKNPTAFYLCASSIRSPTNEKLFFGSGTQLSVL.

This chain connects TRBV7-2 to TRBJ2-4; D is perhaps TRBD2 (5 bases). The germline CDR1 and CDR2 sequences are SGHTA and FQGNSA. This CDR3 spans 14 amino acids. V lost 5 bases and J lost 4, with 12 bases in between. CDR3 sequence reads: CASSAGRGKNIQYF. CDR3 DNA: TGTGCCAGCAGCGCAGGCCGAGGGAAAAACATTCAGTACTTC.

This clone was found once. The junction does not match germline at one end; this may be a read error. This chain links TRBV7-2 with TRBJ2-7; no definite D call. This CDR3 region has 14 residues. The germline V gene has CDR1 SGHTA and CDR2 FQGNSA. The CDR3 DNA reads as TGTGCCAGCAGCTTTGGCCACGCCTCCAACGAGCAGTACTTC. It encodes CASSFGHASNEQYF.

For the CDR3, the DNA is TGTGCCAGCAGTCCCCCCCGGGCCTATAATTCACCCCTCCACTTT. Its translation: CASSPPRAYNSPLHF. This chain joins TRBV28 and TRBJ1-6, with D unresolved. Germline CDR1 and CDR2: MDHEN and SYDVKM. Trimming shortened V by 5 bases and J by 2 bases, and 10 bases separated the two germline ends. This CDR3 is 15 amino acids long.

V and J are TRBV4-2 and TRBJ1-1; D possibly corresponds to TRBD1 (5 bases). This CDR3 contains 15 residues. CDR1 is LGHNA and CDR2 is YNFKEQ in the germline V gene. V was trimmed by 1 base and J by 0 bases, leaving 9 bases between them. CDR3 region: CASSQGGRVNTEAFF. CDR3 bases: TGTGCCAGCAGCCAAGGGGGCCGGGTGAACACTGAAGCTTTCTTT.

V usage is TRBV7-8 and J usage is TRBJ1-4; 7 bases line up with TRBD1. Germline-derived CDR1 and CDR2 are SGHVS and FQNEAQ. The V gene end was trimmed by 5 bases and the J gene end by 8 bases; junction bases not matched to a gene: 8. The CDR3 length is 14 residues. The CDR3 DNA sequence: TGTGCCAGCAGCCTCCGAGGGGGCTGGGAAAAACTGTTTTTT. Encoded protein: CASSLRGGWEKLFF.

This clone turned up a few times. The genes are TRBV28 and TRBJ2-3, with a weak D call TRBD1 (6 bases). CDR1 is MDHEN and CDR2 is SYDVKM in the germline V gene. Trimming pared 8 bases from V and 1 base from J, leaving 10 bases between. This CDR3 has 13 residues. The CDR3 here is CASGGQGTDTQYF. The CDR3 coding sequence is TGTGCCAGCGGGGGCCAAGGCACAGATACGCAGTATTTT.

V usage is TRBV28 and J usage is TRBJ2-3; a weak D match, TRBD2 (6 bases). Trimming left V 4 bases short and J 3 bases short, with 11 bases between. CDR1 and CDR2 (germline): MDHEN, SYDVKM. The CDR3 loop spans 14 amino acids. The CDR3 sequence: CASSSGGPTDTQYF. In DNA form, the CDR3 reads TGTGCCAGCAGTTCCGGGGGACCAACAGATACGCAGTATTTT.

The V gene is TRBV5-1, the J gene TRBJ1-2; 7 nucleotides match TRBD1. The CDR3 sequence is 14 residues long. CDR1 and CDR2 from the germline V gene are SGHRS and YFSETQ. V was pared by 4 bases and J by 7 bases, with 10 bases of the junction left unmatched. Here the CDR3 DNA reads TGCGCCAGCAGCCGAGGGGGCGCGACGCCTGGCTACACCTTC. Amino acid sequence: CASSRGGATPGYTF.

This chain uses TRBV7-9 with TRBJ2-5; TRBD2 aligns across 10 bases. The CDR3 sequence is 15 residues long. The V gene's germline CDR1 is SEHNR and CDR2 FQNEAQ (reference sequence). Losses at the gene ends were 0 bases for V and 4 bases for J; bases not matched to a gene: 2. The chain's CDR3 is CASSLASGGTETQYF. As DNA, the CDR3 is TGTGCCAGCAGCTTAGCTAGCGGGGGGACAGAGACCCAGTACTTC.

J is TRBJ2-1 and V is TRBV21-1; whether TRBD1, the table's D call, matches the DNA was not checked. TRBV21-1 represents a pseudogene. This CDR3 has 15 amino acids. This CDR3 is CASSRPRDSNTEQFF. CDR3 sequence (DNA): TGTGCCAGCAGCCGTCCCCGGGACAGCAATACTGAGCAGTTCTTC.

This clone was detected a few times. The genes are TRBV29-1 and TRBJ2-1; the D gene is possibly TRBD2 (6 bases). Germline V CDR1 and CDR2: SQVTM, ANQGSEA. The CDR3 is made up of 18 amino acids. V lost 7 bases and J lost 0, with 25 bases in between. The CDR3 is CSGSRDGGGGSSYNEQFF. CDR3 nucleotide sequence: TGCAGCGGTTCTCGTGATGGCGGTGGGGGGAGCTCCTACAATGAGCAGTTCTTC.

This clone was observed a single time. This chain uses TRBV19 with TRBJ1-4; weak D call: TRBD1 (6 bases). Germline CDR1 LNHDA, CDR2 SQIVND (reference sequence). Trimming pared 5 bases from V and 0 bases from J, leaving 13 bases between. The CDR3 totals 16 residues. The CDR3: CASSLPYRATNEKLFF. CDR3 nucleotides: TGTGCCAGTAGTTTGCCTTACAGGGCAACTAATGAAAAACTGTTTTTT.

This clone was observed a handful of times. The chain combines TRBV6-1 with TRBJ2-1, with D uncertain. Germline CDR1 MNHNS, CDR2 SASEGT. Trimming left V 7 bases short and J 1 base short, with 8 bases between. The CDR3 extends over 13 amino acids. The CDR3 here is CASTLISYNEQFF. The CDR3 DNA sequence: TGTGCCAGCACCCTAATATCCTACAATGAGCAGTTCTTC.

This chain joins TRBV27 and TRBJ1-1; D unclear. Germline V lookup: CDR1 MNHEY, CDR2 SMNVEV (reference sequence). The CDR3 loop spans 15 amino acids. V was shortened by 6 bases and J by 3 bases, with 17 bases between the two germline ends. This chain's CDR3 is CASSRGHGGDTEAFF. In DNA form, the CDR3 reads TGTGCCAGCAGCCGTGGCCATGGCGGCGACACTGAAGCTTTCTTT.

This chain links TRBV7-2 with TRBJ1-3, with 7 positions matching TRBD1. The CDR3 contains 15 residues. Germline CDR1 reads SGHTA; CDR2 reads FQGNSA. Trimming took 3 bases from V and 4 from J; bases not matched to a gene: 6. Here the CDR3 DNA reads TGTGCCAGCAGCTTTACCGGGACAGCCGGAAACACCATATATTTT. Translation: CASSFTGTAGNTIYF.

This clone was seen more than once but under ten times. The gene calls are TRBV2 and TRBJ1-2, with 7 bases matching TRBD1. The CDR3 contains 13 residues. CDR1 and CDR2 (germline): SNHLY, FYNNEI. V shed 7 bases and J 7 bases; nucleotides not matched to a gene: 9. The CDR3 region is CASTQGQLFGYTF. The CDR3 nucleotides read TGTGCCAGCACCCAGGGACAGCTCTTTGGCTACACCTTC.

This rearrangement joins TRBV7-2 to TRBJ1-6; tentative D call: TRBD1 (5 bases). Germline V lookup: CDR1 SGHTA, CDR2 FQGNSA. The CDR3 totals 13 residues. Trimming shortened V by 1 base and J by 9 bases, and 7 bases separated the two germline ends. The CDR3 region is CASSLGGASPLHF. In nucleotides, the CDR3 is TGTGCCAGCAGCTTAGGGGGCGCTTCACCCCTCCACTTT.

The chain recombines TRBV5-1 with TRBJ1-2; D not resolved. Germline V gives CDR1 SGHRS, CDR2 YFSETQ. The CDR3 spans 14 residues. The V end lost 0 bases, the J end lost 8 bases, and 14 bases lay between the germline ends. CDR3 region: CASSLEAGSEGYTF. CDR3 nucleotides: TGCGCCAGCAGCTTGGAGGCGGGGTCGGAGGGCTACACCTTC.